This TCR beta chain comes out of a study of vaccination and CD4 T cells after COVID-19. Study as a whole: Participants were administered two doses of either the BNT162b2 or the mRNA-1273 vaccine. Control cultures were given a CEFX pool, an HIV-1 Nef pool, or no peptide. Notes on the study in general: A median approximately 83% of convalescent patients' SARS-CoV-2-reactive clones emerged only after vaccination.

To note about this clonotype: Its antigen is still unknown.

With the Oncomine TCR Beta short-read assay, DNA from cultured CD4+ T cells was sequenced. TCRdb ran MiXCR on the PCR reads and lists one entry per CDR3 protein. Of under 15,000 distinct CDR3 sequences detected, approximately 60% appear once; the ten largest clones hold 11% to 15%. The treatment: approximately 9-day PBMC culture with coronavirus spike peptide pools or control peptides (ViraFEST assay). ViraFEST used peptide pools to expand antigen-specific T cells before TCR sequencing. Trimming left V 5 bases short and J 4 bases short, with 9 bases between. Germline V gene lookup returns CDR1 DFQATT and CDR2 SNEGSKA (reference sequence). The CDR3 runs to 12 residues.

This chain uses TRBV20-1 with TRBJ1-5; no clear D. The sequencing sample was made of CD4+ T cells from blood, cultured in vitro. The receptor comes from a human donor who had recovered from COVID-19. The CDR3 DNA is TGCAGTGCTGTTACGGGGAATCAGCCCCAGCATTTT. It codes for CSAVTGNQPQHF.